The 10 T cell receptor beta chains reported below all come from one sample, sequenced in a study of CD8 T cells in Susac syndrome. cDNA came from roughly 0.53 to 1 ug RNA primed by random hexamers. TCRdb itself ran the immunoSEQ multiplex PCR reads through MiXCR, one entry per CDR3 protein. The table lists 90,000 to 110,000 distinct CDR3 sequences, roughly 97% of them singletons. Sequenced sample: CD4+ T cells from PBMCs. The source is a human donor in good health.

CDR3 DNA: TGTGCCAGCACCCCTCCCCGACAGGGAGGCGAGCAGTACTTC. Translation: CASTPPRQGGEQYF. The V and J genes are TRBV6-5 and TRBJ2-7, with D perhaps TRBD1 (7 bases). The germline gives CDR1 MNHEY, CDR2 SVGAGI. The CDR3 runs to 14 residues. V lost 7 bases to trimming and J lost 6 bases, with 19 bases between them.

V gene TRBV5-1 combines with J gene TRBJ2-7; 7 positions agree with TRBD2. The J segment lost 3 bases and the V segment lost 1 base, leaving 4 bases of the junction unmatched. Germline V lookup: CDR1 SGHRS, CDR2 YFSETQ. There are 14 residues in the CDR3. The CDR3 nucleotides read TGCGCCAGCAGCTTGCTAGCGGTGAACTACGAGCAGTACTTC. Its protein product is CASSLLAVNYEQYF.

The chain combines TRBV27 with TRBJ1-1; D may be TRBD1 (5 bases). The V end lost 3 bases, the J end lost 5 bases, and 13 bases lay between the germline ends. CDR3 length equals 14 residues. Germline V gene sequence: CDR1 MNHEY, CDR2 SMNVEV (reference sequence). CDR3 bases: TGTGCCAGCAGTTTTGCCGGGGCGGGTACTGAAGCTTTCTTT. Translation gives CASSFAGAGTEAFF.

This chain connects TRBV20-1 to TRBJ1-1; D might be TRBD1 (5 bases). The germline V gene has CDR1 DFQATT and CDR2 SNEGSKA (reference sequence). This CDR3 is 14 amino acids long. V lost 0 bases to trimming and J lost 3 bases, with 11 bases between them. The CDR3: CSARDRIRDTEAFF. The CDR3 region has the DNA TGCAGTGCTAGAGATAGGATCAGGGACACTGAAGCTTTCTTT.

J is TRBJ2-4 and V is TRBV29-1, with 11 bases identical to TRBD2. The V and J ends lost 1 base and 1 base, in that order; junction bases with no gene match: 6. Germline lookup yields CDR1 SQVTM and CDR2 ANQGSEA. The CDR3 has 17 amino acids. In DNA, the CDR3 is TGCAGCGTTGAAGGTCTAGCGGGAGGTGCGGCCAAAAACATTCAGTACTTC. This codes for CSVEGLAGGAAKNIQYF.

The chain joins TRBV29-1 to TRBJ2-6; maybe TRBD1 (6 bases). Trimming removed 5 bases from V and 0 bases from J, with 17 bases in between. Germline CDR1 reads SQVTM; CDR2 reads ANQGSEA. The CDR3 has 17 amino acids. The CDR3 sequence is CSVITTGVSSGANVLTF. As DNA, the CDR3 is TGCAGCGTTATTACGACAGGTGTTAGCTCTGGGGCCAACGTCCTGACTTTC. The full variable domain, its missing parts supplied by reference TRBV29-1 and TRBJ2-6, is SAVISQKPSRDICQRGTSLTIQCQVDSQVTMMFWYRQQPGQSLTLIATANQGSEATYESGFVIDKFPISRPNLTFSTLTVSNMSPEDSSIYLCSVITTGVSSGANVLTFGAGSRLTVL.

The gene calls are TRBV2 and TRBJ1-1, with 9 bases fitting TRBD1. The CDR3 extends over 15 amino acids. Germline loops: CDR1 SNHLY, CDR2 FYNNEI. V was clipped by 8 bases and J by 0 bases; unmatched bases: 7. This chain's CDR3 is CASRDRAPLNTEAFF. CDR3 bases: TGTGCCAGCCGGGACAGGGCCCCGTTGAACACTGAAGCTTTCTTT.

The chain joins TRBV9 to TRBJ2-5; D might be TRBD1 or TRBD2, each matching 6 bases. There are 17 residues in the CDR3. CDR1 is SGDLS, CDR2 YYNGEE, per germline. The V gene lost 3 bases and the J gene lost 5 bases, with 23 bases spanning the gap. The CDR3 coding sequence is TGTGCCAGCAGCGCCCTCGGTGGGGGGCCTCACCGGGAGACCCAGTACTTC. Amino acid sequence: CASSALGGGPHRETQYF.

The chain recombines TRBV29-1 with TRBJ2-5; 8 bases align to TRBD1. V dropped 3 bases and J dropped 4; count of bases not matched to a gene: 10. The germline CDR1 and CDR2 sequences are SQVTM and ANQGSEA. The length of the CDR3 is 15 residues. The CDR3 DNA reads as TGCAGCGTTGAGGTGGACAGGGTGAGGCGAGAGACCCAGTACTTC. It yields the protein CSVEVDRVRRETQYF.

This clonotype was observed a handful of times. The V call is TRBV28, the J call TRBJ2-7; unclear D gene. Trimming shortened V by 1 base and J by 2 bases, and 3 bases separated the two germline ends. This CDR3 contains 12 residues. Germline CDR1 and CDR2: MDHEN and SYDVKM. The CDR3 region is CASSLSPYEQYF. The DNA of the CDR3 is TGTGCCAGCAGTTTATCCCCCTACGAGCAGTACTTC.